This passage covers 26 T cell receptor beta chains from one sample sequenced in a study of identical twins. One entry per CDR3 protein, called by TCRdb with MiXCR from the 5' RACE reads. This sample has under 1 million distinct CDR3 sequences; approximately 13% occur once, and the top ten carry around 1.5%. This sample was also put to use in a study of yellow fever vaccine responses in identical twins.

Sequenced input: PBMCs. These receptors originate from a woman under 30 in good health.

This clonotype was found a few times. V is TRBV12-3 or TRBV12-4 and J is TRBJ2-3; no firm D call. The ends were cut back, 7 bases at V and 0 bases at J, with 11 bases in the middle. This CDR3 has 14 residues. In DNA, the CDR3 is TGTGCCAGCACCTCTAGGACCAGCACAGATACGCAGTATTTT. Translation gives CASTSRTSTDTQYF.

This clonotype was observed a few times. This chain joins TRBV7-9 and TRBJ2-5, with 7 nucleotides matching TRBD2. Germline V gene sequence: CDR1 SEHNR, CDR2 FQNEAQ (reference sequence). The CDR3 covers 13 residues. V shed 4 bases, J shed 6 bases, and the junction held 5 bases outside the gene matches. The CDR3 loop is CASSSRDYKTQYF. CDR3 sequence (DNA): TGTGCCAGCAGCTCACGGGACTACAAGACCCAGTACTTC.

This clonotype appeared many times. This rearrangement joins TRBV10-3 to TRBJ1-1; D is possibly TRBD1 (5 bases). The V end was cut by 10 bases, the J end by 1 base, with 10 bases between. Per germline, CDR1 ENHRY and CDR2 SYGVKD. This CDR3 is 12 amino acids long. In DNA form, the CDR3 reads TGTGCCACCGGGACGGGGAACACTGAAGCTTTCTTT. Amino acid sequence: CATGTGNTEAFF.

This clonotype was picked up a small number of times. The V gene is TRBV3-1, the J gene TRBJ2-7; maybe TRBD2 (7 bases). The germline CDR1 and CDR2 sequences are LGHDT and YNNKEL (reference sequence). With 4 bases removed from V and 5 bases from J, the gap between germline ends came to 12 bases. The CDR3 totals 13 residues. CDR3 nucleotides: TGTGCCAGCAGCCTAAGGGGGGGCCACGAGCAGTACTTC. It specifies CASSLRGGHEQYF.

This clonotype was seen repeatedly, ten times or more. The chain couples TRBV4-1 to TRBJ2-2; 7 nucleotides align to TRBD1. The V gene's germline CDR1 is MGHRA and CDR2 YSYEKL. V lost 4 bases to trimming and J lost 1 base; unmatched junction nucleotides: 6. The CDR3 is 16 amino acids. CDR3 sequence (DNA): TGCGCCAGCAGCCCCCTAGGGACAGTGAACACCGGGGAGCTGTTTTTT. Translation gives CASSPLGTVNTGELFF.

J is TRBJ2-2 and V is TRBV13; 8 bases agree with TRBD1. V was clipped by 6 bases and J by 4 bases; unmatched bases: 7. CDR3 size: 15 residues. CDR1 PRHDT and CDR2 FYEKMQ come from the germline V gene (reference sequence). The CDR3 nucleotides are TGTGCCAGCAGTAATAGGGACAGGCGCACCGGGGAGCTGTTTTTT. This gives the protein CASSNRDRRTGELFF. Full variable domain (remainder filled in from reference TRBV13 and TRBJ2-2): AAGVIQSPRHLIKEKRETATLKCYPIPRHDTVYWYQQGPGQDPQFLISFYEKMQSDKGSIPDRFSAQQFSDYHSELNMSSLELGDSALYFCASSNRDRRTGELFFGEGSRLTVL.

The chain has TRBV27 and TRBJ2-1; TRBD2 is a possible D gene (5 bases). The germline V gene has CDR1 MNHEY and CDR2 SMNVEV (reference sequence). The V gene lost 6 bases and the J gene lost 7 bases, with 13 bases spanning the gap. The length of the CDR3 is 13 residues. CDR3 region: CASRAGWANEQFF. CDR3 nucleotides: TGTGCCAGCAGGGCGGGTTGGGCGAATGAGCAGTTCTTC.

The chain carries TRBV6-5 and TRBJ2-2, with a possible D match to TRBD1 (6 bases). Deletions cut 0 bases from V and 5 bases from J, with 7 bases between. CDR3 length equals 14 residues. Per germline, CDR1 MNHEY and CDR2 SVGAGI. CDR3 nucleotides: TGTGCCAGCAGTTACTCGGGGGCTACCGGGGAGCTGTTTTTT. The encoded protein is CASSYSGATGELFF.

This clonotype was counted only a few times. This sequence joins TRBV7-8 and TRBJ2-1; 13 bases match TRBD2. The CDR3 runs to 19 residues. V trimming: 5 bases; J trimming: 0 bases; junction bases outside the gene matches: 10. Per germline, CDR1 SGHVS and CDR2 FQNEAQ. CDR3 in DNA: TGTGCCAGCAGCCGAGGAGGGACTAGCGGGGAAAGCTCCTACAATGAGCAGTTCTTC. This translates into CASSRGGTSGESSYNEQFF.

This clonotype was seen only a few times. V and J are TRBV7-9 and TRBJ2-3; 7 bases are a match to TRBD1. This CDR3 has 17 amino acids. Germline V lookup: CDR1 SEHNR, CDR2 FQNEAQ (reference sequence). V gave up 0 bases and J gave up 2 bases; unmatched junction bases: 8. In DNA, the CDR3 is TGTGCCAGCAGCTTAGCACGGGACAGCCTGTCCACAGATACGCAGTATTTT. Translating gives CASSLARDSLSTDTQYF.

The genes are TRBV5-1 and TRBJ2-6; 9 positions match TRBD1. Germline V gives CDR1 SGHRS, CDR2 YFSETQ. The V gene end was trimmed by 2 bases and the J gene end by 3 bases; junction bases not matched to a gene: 6. This CDR3 region has 17 residues. CDR3 in amino acids: CASSLGTGLGGANVLTF. CDR3 DNA sequence: TGCGCCAGCAGCTTAGGGACAGGGTTAGGTGGGGCCAACGTCCTGACTTTC.

The sample holds many counts of this clonotype. The gene calls are TRBV10-3 and TRBJ2-1; D is perhaps TRBD1 (8 bases). V was cut by 2 bases and J by 4 bases, with 18 bases left in between. This CDR3 is built from 17 residues. CDR1 and CDR2 from the germline V gene are ENHRY and SYGVKD. The CDR3 DNA follows: TGTGCCATCAGTGAGGACCCTAAGCGGGACAGGTACAATGAGCAGTTCTTC. Translation gives CAISEDPKRDRYNEQFF.

This clonotype showed up many times. The chain joins TRBV6-2 or TRBV6-3 to TRBJ2-5, with 7 bases lining up with TRBD2. The germline V gene encodes CDR1 MNHEY and CDR2 SVGEGT. The CDR3 extends over 13 amino acids. V shed 6 bases, J shed 4 bases, and the junction held 5 bases outside the gene matches. CDR3 region: CASSPGRGETQYF. CDR3 bases: TGTGCCAGCAGCCCGGGGAGGGGAGAGACCCAGTACTTC.

This clonotype has just a few counts. The chain has TRBV4-1 and TRBJ2-3; TRBD1 might be the D (6 bases). Trimming removed 2 bases from V and 0 bases from J, with 9 bases in between. Germline CDR1 and CDR2: MGHRA and YSYEKL. The CDR3 has 15 residues. CDR3 bases: TGCGCCAGCAGCCAAAGGGGGAAGAGCACAGATACGCAGTATTTT. It translates to CASSQRGKSTDTQYF.

This clonotype has only a few counts. J is TRBJ2-7 and V is TRBV10-1; the match to TRBD1 covers 7 bases. V lost 6 bases and J lost 2; bases outside the gene matches: 10. Germline V gene sequence: CDR1 WNHNN, CDR2 SYGVQD (reference sequence). The CDR3 spans 15 residues. CDR3 nucleotide sequence: TGCGCCAGCAGGGCCCTCCGACAGGGACCCTACGAGCAGTACGTC. Protein: CASRALRQGPYEQYV.

This chain connects TRBV20-1 to TRBJ2-7, with D perhaps TRBD1 (5 bases). This CDR3 region has 11 residues. Trimming took 7 bases from V and 3 from J, leaving 10 bases between them. CDR1 and CDR2 (germline): DFQATT, SNEGSKA (reference sequence). The CDR3 bases are TGCAGTGAGGGCAGGGTCTACGAGCAGTACGTC. Translating it yields CSEGRVYEQYV.

For the CDR3, the DNA is TGTGCCAGCATTAAAGGAGGGTCCGTTAACACTGAAGCTTTCTTT. Translating gives CASIKGGSVNTEAFF. This chain joins TRBV5-5 and TRBJ1-1; D is uncertain. The CDR3 spans 15 residues. Trimming cost V 6 bases and J 2 bases, with 17 bases left between them. The V gene's germline CDR1 is SGHKS and CDR2 YYEKEE (reference sequence).

To note about this clonotype: Germline and junction disagree at one end, which may indicate a read error. The chain joins TRBV5-1 to TRBJ2-5, with no clear D. The CDR3 spans 13 residues. Germline V CDR1 and CDR2: SGHRS, YFSETQ. CDR3 protein: CASSLEIQETQHF. In DNA, the CDR3 is TGCGCCAGCAGCTTGGAAATCCAAGAGACCCAGCACTTC. Complete variable domain (other parts from reference TRBV5-1 and TRBJ2-5): KAGVTQTPRYLIKTRGQQVTLSCSPISGHRSVSWYQQTPGQGLQFLFEYFSETQRNKGNFPGRFSGRQFSNSRSEMNVSTLELGDSALYLCASSLEIQETQHFGPGTRLLVL.

This clonotype was counted ten times or more. The V and J genes are TRBV12-3 or TRBV12-4 and TRBJ2-1; 7 bases map to TRBD2. V lost 3 bases to trimming and J lost 7 bases; unmatched junction nucleotides: 9. This CDR3 comprises 15 residues. CDR3 residues: CASSLREFLTNEQFF. DNA for the CDR3: TGTGCCAGCAGTTTGCGGGAGTTCCTTACAAATGAGCAGTTCTTC.

There are a few counts of this clonotype. The V gene is TRBV6-9, the J gene TRBJ1-6, with a possible D match to TRBD1 (5 bases). The CDR3 has 17 amino acids. Germline CDR1 and CDR2: MNHGY and SVAAGI. V lost 7 bases to trimming and J lost 0 bases, with 16 bases between them. CDR3 coding DNA: TGTGCCAGCAATCCGGAGGGGACTAGCTCCTATAATTCACCCCTCCACTTT. Translating gives CASNPEGTSSYNSPLHF.

This chain connects TRBV5-1 to TRBJ2-5; 11 nucleotides match TRBD2. Germline V gives CDR1 SGHRS, CDR2 YFSETQ. V gave up 4 bases and J gave up 1 base; unmatched junction bases: 6. This CDR3 is built from 16 residues. CDR3 protein: CASSDIAGGPQETQYF. Written as DNA, the CDR3 is TGCGCCAGCAGCGACATAGCGGGGGGGCCCCAAGAGACCCAGTACTTC.

The chain has TRBV5-1 and TRBJ2-7, with 14 bases aligning to TRBD2. The V gene end was trimmed by 0 bases and the J gene end by 5 bases; junction bases not matched to a gene: 10. CDR3 length: 18 residues. Germline lookup yields CDR1 SGHRS and CDR2 YFSETQ. The CDR3 DNA reads as TGCGCCAGCAGCTTGGGACTAGCGGGAGGGCCGAATGTACACGAGCAGTACTTC. The encoded protein is CASSLGLAGGPNVHEQYF.

Note on this clonotype: With a much larger clone just one base away, this may be a read error. This sequence joins TRBV10-3 and TRBJ2-1; 7 bases agree with TRBD1. Germline lookup yields CDR1 ENHRY and CDR2 SYGVKD. CDR3 size: 12 residues. This CDR3 is CSSWDRNNEQFF. The CDR3 DNA reads as TGTTCCAGTTGGGACAGAAACAATGAGCAGTTCTTC.

The J gene is TRBJ2-1, the V gene TRBV12-3 or TRBV12-4; tentative D call: TRBD2 (6 bases). The CDR3 covers 15 residues. The V end lost 3 bases, the J end lost 9 bases, and 18 bases lay between the germline ends. CDR3 sequence: CASSFGGRGAGEQFF. As DNA, the CDR3 is TGTGCCAGCAGTTTCGGGGGTCGAGGGGCAGGTGAGCAGTTCTTC.

This clonotype was observed at least ten times. Written as DNA, the CDR3 is TGTGCCAGCAGCCCAGGGACAGGGGGAAACAATGAGCAGTTCTTC. Its protein is CASSPGTGGNNEQFF. The chain employs TRBV4-2 and TRBJ2-1, with 11 bases aligning to TRBD1. The CDR3 has 15 amino acids. The trim removed 4 bases at V and 5 bases at J, leaving 4 bases unmatched. Germline V gives CDR1 LGHNA, CDR2 YNFKEQ.

The rearrangement uses TRBV12-3 or TRBV12-4 and TRBJ1-5, with D possibly being TRBD1 (6 bases). CDR3 length: 12 residues. V lost 7 bases, J lost 6 bases, and 10 bases lay in between. CDR3 nucleotides: TGTGCCAGCACAGGGGAGCGTCAGCCCCAGCATTTT. This sequence encodes CASTGERQPQHF.